The rows below give T cell receptor beta chains drawn from one sample of a study of lymphopenia after photon versus proton radiotherapy. Sequenced by immunoSEQ multiplex PCR; TCRdb stores in-frame clones only, minus some. The sample shows over 35,000 clones, about 85% of them seen only once. Specimen: peripheral blood, collected from a patient treated with proton-based radiotherapy. All receptors derive from a woman between 65 and 79 years old with pancreatic cancer. Each CDR3 is given with its conserved first and last residue. D genes are given only for firm matches. Part of the rows lack a size; the others show once, few, many or a class for expanded clones.

j_gene: TRBJ2-7; len: 18; v_gene: TRBV27; d_gene: TRBD2; abundance: .; CDR3aa: CASTPGLAGGRRVSEQYF; CDR3nt: TGTGCCAGCACTCCAGGACTAGCGGGAGGGAGACGCGTTTCCGAGCAGTACTTC
j_gene: TRBJ2-5; len: 15; v_gene: TRBV7-6; d_gene: .; abundance: few; CDR3aa: CASSPRISGTETQYF; CDR3nt: TGTGCCAGCAGCCCTCGGATCAGTGGAACGGAGACCCAGTACTTC
j_gene: TRBJ2-4; len: 18; v_gene: TRBV4-1; d_gene: .; abundance: .; CDR3aa: CASSPSTEMVLAKNIQYF; CDR3nt: TGCGCCAGCAGCCCCAGCACAGAAATGGTTTTAGCCAAAAACATTCAGTACTTC
j_gene: TRBJ2-7; len: 13; v_gene: TRBV19; d_gene: TRBD2; abundance: .; CDR3aa: CASKREFGDEQYF; CDR3nt: TGTGCCAGTAAGCGGGAATTTGGCGACGAGCAGTACTTC
j_gene: TRBJ2-7; len: 18; v_gene: TRBV13; d_gene: .; abundance: .; CDR3aa: CASSHPHLIADASYEQYF; CDR3nt: TGTGCCAGCAGTCACCCCCATTTAATAGCGGATGCCTCCTACGAGCAGTACTTC
j_gene: TRBJ2-2; len: 17; v_gene: TRBV9; d_gene: .; abundance: .; CDR3aa: CASSVEGWGRGTGELFF; CDR3nt: TGTGCCAGCAGCGTAGAAGGATGGGGGAGAGGAACCGGGGAGCTGTTTTTT
j_gene: TRBJ2-7; len: 13; v_gene: TRBV27; d_gene: .; abundance: .; CDR3aa: CASRLSDVGEQYF; CDR3nt: TGTGCCAGCAGACTGTCGGACGTGGGGGAGCAGTACTTC
j_gene: TRBJ2-1; len: 12; v_gene: TRBV30; d_gene: .; abundance: .; CDR3aa: CAWSRQVDEQFF; CDR3nt: TGTGCCTGGTCTCGTCAGGTCGATGAGCAGTTCTTC
j_gene: TRBJ2-7; len: 15; v_gene: TRBV6-6; d_gene: .; abundance: .; CDR3aa: CASSYDGGSTYEQYF; CDR3nt: TGTGCCAGCAGTTACGACGGGGGCAGTACCTACGAGCAGTACTTC
j_gene: TRBJ2-7; len: 15; v_gene: TRBV27; d_gene: .; abundance: .; CDR3aa: CASSLTLVGPYEQYF; CDR3nt: TGTGCCAGCTCGTTAACTCTCGTGGGCCCCTACGAGCAGTACTTC
j_gene: TRBJ2-7; len: 15; v_gene: TRBV7-3; d_gene: .; abundance: .; CDR3aa: CASSAGGISSYEQYF; CDR3nt: TGTGCCAGCAGCGCCGGGGGTATTAGCTCCTACGAGCAGTACTTC
j_gene: TRBJ1-1; len: 17; v_gene: TRBV9; d_gene: TRBD1; abundance: .; CDR3aa: CASSVVDRGPPNAEAFF; CDR3nt: TGTGCCAGCAGCGTAGTCGACAGGGGCCCACCTAACGCTGAAGCTTTCTTT
j_gene: TRBJ2-1; len: 15; v_gene: TRBV4-2; d_gene: .; abundance: .; CDR3aa: CASSQLDGSYNEQFF; CDR3nt: TGTGCCAGCAGCCAGTTAGACGGGAGCTACAATGAGCAGTTCTTC
j_gene: TRBJ2-7; len: 16; v_gene: TRBV19; d_gene: TRBD1; abundance: .; CDR3aa: CASRAAGTGVSYEQYF; CDR3nt: TGTGCCAGTCGAGCCGCCGGGACAGGCGTCTCCTACGAGCAGTACTTC
j_gene: TRBJ2-1; len: 18; v_gene: TRBV6-1; d_gene: TRBD1; abundance: .; CDR3aa: CASSEKPTGTGFYNEQFF; CDR3nt: TGTGCCAGCAGTGAAAAACCCACCGGGACAGGGTTTTACAATGAGCAGTTCTTC
j_gene: TRBJ1-5; len: 14; v_gene: TRBV9; d_gene: .; abundance: once; CDR3aa: CASSVSDSNQPQHF; CDR3nt: TGTGCCAGCAGCGTATCGGATAGCAATCAGCCCCAGCATTTT
j_gene: TRBJ1-5; len: 20; v_gene: TRBV27; d_gene: .; abundance: .; CDR3aa: CASSSYPTALAATWDQPQHF; CDR3nt: TGTGCCAGCAGTTCATACCCTACCGCACTAGCCGCTACATGGGATCAGCCCCAGCATTTT
j_gene: TRBJ2-3; len: 15; v_gene: TRBV27; d_gene: .; abundance: once; CDR3aa: CASSLRGFGTDTQYF; CDR3nt: TGTGCCAGCAGTTTGAGGGGATTTGGCACAGATACGCAGTATTTT
j_gene: TRBJ2-2; len: 15; v_gene: TRBV5-1; d_gene: .; abundance: .; CDR3aa: CASNIPEASTGELFF; CDR3nt: TGCGCCAGCAATATCCCGGAGGCGAGCACCGGGGAGCTGTTTTTT
j_gene: TRBJ2-7; len: 14; v_gene: TRBV7-6; d_gene: .; abundance: few; CDR3aa: CASSLGPVNYEQYF; CDR3nt: TGTGCCAGCAGCTTAGGACCAGTTAACTACGAGCAGTACTTC
j_gene: TRBJ1-3; len: 15; v_gene: TRBV5-5; d_gene: TRBD1; abundance: .; CDR3aa: CASSSPGQIGNTIYF; CDR3nt: TGTGCCAGCAGCTCGCCGGGACAGATAGGAAACACCATATATTTT
j_gene: TRBJ2-1; len: 12; v_gene: TRBV30; d_gene: TRBD1; abundance: .; CDR3aa: CAWGLGTGGQFF; CDR3nt: TGTGCCTGGGGACTTGGGACAGGCGGGCAGTTCTTC
j_gene: TRBJ2-3; len: 12; v_gene: TRBV6-5; d_gene: .; abundance: .; CDR3aa: CASSYSGRTQYF; CDR3nt: TGTGCCAGCAGTTACTCGGGGCGTACGCAGTATTTT
j_gene: TRBJ1-2; len: 11; v_gene: TRBV18; d_gene: .; abundance: .; CDR3aa: CASSPKDGYTF; CDR3nt: TGTGCCAGCTCACCAAAGGATGGCTACACCTTC
j_gene: TRBJ2-3; len: 12; v_gene: TRBV7-2; d_gene: .; abundance: .; CDR3aa: CASSSLAATQYF; CDR3nt: TGTGCCAGCAGCTCTTTGGCTGCTACGCAGTATTTT
j_gene: TRBJ1-5; len: 17; v_gene: TRBV19; d_gene: TRBD1; abundance: .; CDR3aa: CASTYNSPGQGNQPQHF; CDR3nt: TGTGCCAGTACCTACAATTCCCCGGGACAGGGAAACCAGCCCCAGCATTTT
j_gene: TRBJ2-5; len: 13; v_gene: TRBV18; d_gene: .; abundance: .; CDR3aa: CASSQLGRETQYF; CDR3nt: TGTGCCAGCTCACAATTAGGGCGAGAGACCCAGTACTTC
j_gene: TRBJ1-5; len: 13; v_gene: TRBV29-1; d_gene: .; abundance: .; CDR3aa: CSVEEGGSQPQHF; CDR3nt: TGCAGCGTTGAGGAGGGGGGTAGTCAGCCCCAGCATTTT
j_gene: TRBJ2-7; len: 15; v_gene: TRBV11-1; d_gene: TRBD2; abundance: .; CDR3aa: CASSLALSGRDEQYF; CDR3nt: TGTGCCAGCAGCTTAGCGCTTAGCGGGAGGGACGAGCAGTACTTC
j_gene: TRBJ1-5; len: 14; v_gene: TRBV2; d_gene: .; abundance: few; CDR3aa: CASKRTVSNQPQHF; CDR3nt: TGTGCCAGCAAAAGGACAGTTAGCAATCAGCCCCAGCATTTT
j_gene: TRBJ2-3; len: 15; v_gene: TRBV9; d_gene: .; abundance: .; CDR3aa: CASSVVGTSTDTQYF; CDR3nt: TGTGCCAGCAGCGTAGTTGGGACTAGCACAGATACGCAGTATTTT